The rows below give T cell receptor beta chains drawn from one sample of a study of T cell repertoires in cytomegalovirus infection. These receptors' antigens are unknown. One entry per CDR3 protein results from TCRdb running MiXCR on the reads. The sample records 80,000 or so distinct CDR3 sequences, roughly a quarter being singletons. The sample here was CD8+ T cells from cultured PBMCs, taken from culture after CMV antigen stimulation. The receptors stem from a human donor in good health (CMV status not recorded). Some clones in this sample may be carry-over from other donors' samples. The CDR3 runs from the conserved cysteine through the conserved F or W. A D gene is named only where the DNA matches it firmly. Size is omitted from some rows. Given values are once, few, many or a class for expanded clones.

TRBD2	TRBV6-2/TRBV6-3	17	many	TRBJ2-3	CASSYSLERDYTDTQYF	TGTGCCAGCAGTTACTCTCTCGAGCGGGATTACACAGATACGCAGTATTTT
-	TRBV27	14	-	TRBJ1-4	CASRSGFSGEKLFF	TGTGCCAGCAGATCCGGGTTCTCTGGCGAAAAACTGTTTTTT
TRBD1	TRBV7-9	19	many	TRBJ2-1	CASSLAPQSGQYKYNEQFF	TGTGCCAGCAGCTTAGCGCCCCAATCGGGACAGTATAAGTACAATGAGCAGTTCTTC
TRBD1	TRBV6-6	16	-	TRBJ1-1	CASSYGTGGMNTEAFF	TGTGCCAGCAGTTACGGGACAGGGGGCATGAACACTGAAGCTTTCTTT
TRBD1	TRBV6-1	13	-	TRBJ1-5	CAIGQGGKQPQHF	TGTGCCATCGGGCAGGGGGGCAAGCAGCCCCAGCATTTT
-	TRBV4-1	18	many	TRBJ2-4	CASSQEYPGPLSKNIQYF	TGCGCCAGCAGCCAAGAGTATCCAGGCCCGCTTTCCAAAAACATTCAGTACTTC
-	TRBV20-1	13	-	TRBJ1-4	CSARDIGREKLFF	TGCAGTGCACGGGACATTGGACGGGAAAAACTGTTTTTT
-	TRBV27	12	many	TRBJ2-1	CASGTSYNEQFF	TGTGCCAGCGGGACCAGCTACAATGAGCAGTTCTTC
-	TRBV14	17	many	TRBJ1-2	CASSQDELADRNYGYTF	TGTGCCAGCAGCCAAGACGAGTTGGCCGACAGGAACTATGGCTACACCTTC
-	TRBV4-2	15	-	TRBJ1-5	CASSQDRSRDQPQHF	TGTGCCAGCAGCCAAGATAGGTCACGGGATCAGCCCCAGCATTTT
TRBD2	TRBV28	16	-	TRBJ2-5	CASSLASGGDQETQYF	TGTGCCAGCAGTTTAGCTAGCGGGGGAGACCAAGAGACCCAGTACTTC
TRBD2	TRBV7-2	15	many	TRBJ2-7	CASSLAGLAVQEQYF	TGTGCCAGCAGCTTAGCGGGACTAGCGGTGCAAGAGCAGTACTTC
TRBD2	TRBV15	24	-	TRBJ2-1	CATSRSFGDTDPKKTSGGYNEQFF	TGTGCCACCAGCAGATCGTTCGGGGACACGGATCCGAAAAAGACTAGCGGGGGATACAATGAGCAGTTCTTC
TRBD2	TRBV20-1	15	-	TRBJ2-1	CSATLAGGRSDEQFF	TGCAGTGCTACGCTCGCGGGGGGCAGGTCCGATGAGCAGTTCTTC
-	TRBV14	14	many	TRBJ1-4	CASSLEQGSGKLFF	TGTGCCAGCAGCCTAGAACAGGGTTCGGGAAAACTGTTTTTT
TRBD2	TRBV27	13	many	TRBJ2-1	CASSLGLAAEQFF	TGTGCCAGCAGTCTGGGACTAGCTGCTGAGCAGTTCTTC